This TCR beta chain was sequenced during a study of blood T cell repertoires in COVID-19. At the level of the study: Samples taken during acute and convalescent COVID-19 were collected in the United States, Italy and Spain.

The CDR3 sequence is 13 residues long. Germline CDR1 MDHEN, CDR2 SYDVKM. The germline V and J ends were trimmed by 9 bases and 6 bases, with 18 bases remaining between them. Under the authors' procedure: Counts of nucleated cells, estimated from reference gene primer amplification, were obtained. Sequenced by immunoSEQ multiplex PCR; TCRdb stores in-frame clones only, minus some. From that table come the V and J calls and clone size; the DNA was used to work out D and trimming. This repertoire shows fewer than 150,000 clones, roughly 86% found once; its top ten account for under 6%. V gene TRBV28 combines with J gene TRBJ2-7; D is possibly TRBD1 (5 bases). The origin of this receptor is a human donor in a cohort sampled during active COVID-19. The sample taken for sequencing was peripheral blood. In DNA form, the CDR3 reads TGTGCCAGTCGGACCCCAGGGATTAGCGAGCAGTACTTC. It encodes CASRTPGISEQYF. The entire variable domain, with the rest obtained from reference TRBV28 and TRBJ2-7, is as follows: DVKVTQSSRYLVKRTGEKVFLECVQDMDHENMFWYRQDPGLGLRLIYFSYDVKMKEKGDIPEGYSVSREKKERFSLILESASTNQTSMYLCASRTPGISEQYFGPGTRLTVT.